These T cell receptor beta chains were read from a single sample in a study of identical twins. TCRdb processed the 5' RACE reads anew with MiXCR; each CDR3 protein has one entry. The data show 300,000 or so distinct CDR3 sequences, with 7.5% to 9.5% seen just once and 6% to 8.5% held by the top ten. The same data also contributed to another study, on yellow fever vaccine responses in identical twins.

Sequenced material: CD8+ T cells sorted from blood. Source of these receptors: a woman under 30 in good health. Each CDR3 is given with its conserved first and last residue. D genes are given only for firm matches. Clone size appears in some rows only: once, few, many, or a class for an expanded clone.

d_gene	j_gene	v_gene	abundance	len	CDR3aa	CDR3nt
TRBD2	TRBJ2-3	TRBV11-2	few	20	CASSPPPGASGGVGTDTQYF	TGTGCCAGCAGCCCACCGCCTGGGGCTAGCGGGGGGGTGGGCACAGATACGCAGTATTTT
TRBD2	TRBJ2-7	TRBV29-1	NA	16	CSVGLAGTLSSYEQYF	TGCAGCGTTGGTCTAGCGGGCACACTAAGCTCCTACGAGCAGTACTTC
NA	TRBJ2-2	TRBV4-2	NA	17	CASSQSGGARYTGELFF	TGTGCCAGCAGCCAAAGTGGAGGGGCTAGGTACACCGGGGAGCTGTTTTTT
TRBD1	TRBJ2-3	TRBV20-1	NA	15	CSSIWGQGPTDTQYF	TGCAGTTCGATCTGGGGACAGGGCCCCACAGATACGCAGTATTTT
NA	TRBJ2-7	TRBV20-1	few	14	CSARDSEGTYEQYF	TGCAGTGCTAGAGATAGCGAGGGAACCTACGAGCAGTACTTC
NA	TRBJ2-2	TRBV4-2	many	16	CASSQVSRLDSGELFF	TGTGCCAGCAGCCAAGTCTCCAGACTAGATTCCGGGGAGCTGTTTTTT
NA	TRBJ2-3	TRBV20-1	few	14	CSAPLRGPTDTQYF	TGCAGTGCCCCCCTCCGGGGTCCCACAGATACGCAGTATTTT
NA	TRBJ2-6	TRBV3-1	NA	17	CASSKQFSWTRANVLTF	TGTGCCAGCAGCAAACAGTTCTCATGGACACGGGCCAACGTCCTGACTTTC
NA	TRBJ2-3	TRBV19	few	15	CASSIVGRGTDTQYF	TGTGCCAGTAGTATCGTCGGAAGGGGCACAGATACGCAGTATTTT
NA	TRBJ1-2	TRBV7-9	NA	13	CASSLGGARGYTF	TGTGCCAGCAGCTTAGGGGGGGCCCGTGGCTACACCTTC
NA	TRBJ2-1	TRBV6-4	few	16	CASSDLGASSYNEQFF	TGTGCCAGCAGTGACCTAGGGGCTAGCTCCTACAATGAGCAGTTCTTC
TRBD2	TRBJ2-1	TRBV12-3/TRBV12-4	medium-sized	11	CASSSGLAGDF	TGTGCCAGCAGTTCCGGCCTAGCGGGAGACTTC
NA	TRBJ1-2	TRBV6-5	many	14	CASSYSGGRYGYTF	TGTGCCAGCAGTTACTCCGGGGGGCGGTATGGCTACACCTTC
NA	TRBJ2-7	TRBV28	many	14	CASSSVGRSYEQYF	TGTGCCAGCAGTTCAGTAGGGCGAAGCTACGAGCAGTACTTC
NA	TRBJ2-5	TRBV24-1	few	14	CATSDPDTKETQYF	TGTGCCACCAGTGATCCCGACACCAAGGAGACCCAGTACTTC
NA	TRBJ1-5	TRBV3-1	NA	15	CASSQGKGSNQPQHF	TGTGCCAGCAGCCAAGGAAAAGGAAGCAATCAGCCCCAGCATTTT
TRBD2	TRBJ2-2	TRBV2	NA	17	CASRYDGLAGFTGELFF	TGTGCCAGCAGGTACGATGGACTAGCGGGCTTCACCGGGGAGCTGTTTTTT
NA	TRBJ2-7	TRBV27	many	14	CASSLVTGAYEQYF	TGTGCCAGCAGTTTGGTTACGGGGGCCTACGAGCAGTACTTC
NA	TRBJ1-2	TRBV6-2/TRBV6-3	few	15	CASSYSNGHYYGYTF	TGTGCCAGCAGTTACTCCAACGGACATTACTATGGCTACACCTTC
TRBD2	TRBJ2-1	TRBV6-2/TRBV6-3	many	13	CARAGGLIYEQFF	TGTGCCAGGGCGGGGGGGCTTATCTATGAGCAGTTCTTC
NA	TRBJ2-1	TRBV20-1	many	16	CSARDLTGSWVNEQFF	TGCAGTGCTAGAGACCTCACCGGGAGTTGGGTCAATGAGCAGTTCTTC
NA	TRBJ2-3	TRBV27	few	17	CASSLYPPQGRTDTQYF	TGTGCCAGCAGTTTATACCCCCCACAGGGCCGCACAGATACGCAGTATTTT
TRBD2	TRBJ2-7	TRBV6-5	few	15	CASSSTSGRWYEQYF	TGTGCCAGCAGTTCCACTAGCGGGAGGTGGTACGAGCAGTACTTC
NA	TRBJ2-1	TRBV4-2	NA	17	CASSQDGSPSSYNEQFF	TGTGCCAGCAGCCAAGATGGATCCCCGAGCTCCTACAATGAGCAGTTCTTC
TRBD1	TRBJ2-1	TRBV10-3	many	14	CAISDRGPYNEQFF	TGTGCCATCTCGGACAGGGGTCCTTACAATGAGCAGTTCTTC
TRBD1	TRBJ1-4	TRBV29-1	NA	14	CSVERQGSNEKLFF	TGCAGCGTGGAACGACAGGGATCTAATGAAAAACTGTTTTTT
NA	TRBJ1-6	TRBV2	many	16	CASRLDSSSYNSPLHF	TGTGCCAGCAGGCTCGACAGCAGCTCCTATAATTCACCCCTCCACTTT
NA	TRBJ2-1	TRBV4-2	NA	17	CASSPGLRGSLGNEQFF	TGTGCCAGCAGCCCCGGGCTCCGCGGATCCCTAGGGAATGAGCAGTTCTTC
TRBD1	TRBJ1-1	TRBV10-3	many	13	CAISRTGNTEAFF	TGTGCCATCAGCCGGACAGGGAACACTGAAGCTTTCTTT
TRBD2	TRBJ2-1	TRBV18	few	15	CASSPWGLADNEQFF	TGTGCCAGCTCACCATGGGGACTAGCGGACAATGAGCAGTTCTTC
TRBD2	TRBJ2-7	TRBV20-1	NA	19	CSARSSGVAGGSSSYEQYF	TGCAGTGCTAGGAGCTCCGGGGTAGCGGGAGGGTCAAGCTCCTACGAGCAGTACTTC
NA	TRBJ2-1	TRBV29-1	NA	13	CSVWGTTHNEQFF	TGCAGCGTTTGGGGGACCACCCACAATGAGCAGTTCTTC
TRBD2	TRBJ2-3	TRBV10-3	many	18	CAISGPGLSRRHTDTQYF	TGTGCCATCAGTGGACCGGGACTATCACGTCGTCACACAGATACGCAGTATTTT
NA	TRBJ2-1	TRBV4-3	many	17	CASSQDWDPSSYNEQFF	TGCGCCAGCAGCCAAGATTGGGACCCGAGCTCCTACAATGAGCAGTTCTTC
TRBD2	TRBJ2-1	TRBV11-2	many	16	CASSNPGLAVDNEQFF	TGTGCCAGCAGCAACCCGGGACTAGCGGTTGACAATGAGCAGTTCTTC
NA	TRBJ2-7	TRBV12-3/TRBV12-4	NA	13	CASKEQDSYEQYF	TGTGCCAGTAAAGAACAGGACTCCTACGAGCAGTACTTC
NA	TRBJ2-7	TRBV7-9	NA	14	CASSLSYGDYEQYF	TGTGCCAGCAGCTTATCTTACGGAGACTACGAGCAGTACTTC